The clone carrying this TCR beta chain was detected once. V was pared by 10 bases and J by 7 bases, with 7 bases between. Germline CDR1 is MDHEN and CDR2 is SYDVKM. The length of the CDR3 is 10 residues. The source of the sample is a study of cytomegalovirus exposure and HLA in healthy donors. It was with 60 Vbeta and 13 Jbeta primers that the PCR ran. Clones were read by immunoSEQ multiplex PCR, and TCRdb kept only the in-frame ones, dropping some. Of 150,000 or so clones in the sample, 65% to 75% were seen once. This chain uses TRBV28 with TRBJ1-4; unclear D gene. The source is a man aged 18 to 30 in good health and CMV-seronegative. The sample comprised PBMCs. The CDR3, as DNA: TGTGCCACCCTAGGTGAAAAACTGTTTTTT. Translated, it gives CATLGEKLFF.